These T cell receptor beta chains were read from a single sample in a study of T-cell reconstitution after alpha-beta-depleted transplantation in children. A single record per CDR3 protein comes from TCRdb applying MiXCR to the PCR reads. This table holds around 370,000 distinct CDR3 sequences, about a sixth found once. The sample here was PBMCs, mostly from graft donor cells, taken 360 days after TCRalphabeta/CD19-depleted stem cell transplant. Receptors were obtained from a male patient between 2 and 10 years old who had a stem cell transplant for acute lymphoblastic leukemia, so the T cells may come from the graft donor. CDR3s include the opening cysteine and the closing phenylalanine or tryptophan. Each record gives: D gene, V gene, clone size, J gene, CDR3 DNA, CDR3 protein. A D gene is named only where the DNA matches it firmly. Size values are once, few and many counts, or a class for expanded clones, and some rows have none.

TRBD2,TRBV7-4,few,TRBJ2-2,TGTGCCAGCAGCTGGACTAGCGACAGCACCGGGGAGCTGTTTTTT,CASSWTSDSTGELFF
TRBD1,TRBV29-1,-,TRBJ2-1,TGCAGCGTTGAAGGGGTCACGGGGACAGTGGCCTACAATGAGCAGTTCTTC,CSVEGVTGTVAYNEQFF
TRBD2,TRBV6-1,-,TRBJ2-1,TGTGCCAGTCAAAGAGGCGGGAGGGCCTACAATGAGCAGTTCTTC,CASQRGGRAYNEQFF
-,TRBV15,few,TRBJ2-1,TGTGCCACCAGCAGAGGACAGGGAGGCTCCTACAATGAGCAGTTCTTC,CATSRGQGGSYNEQFF
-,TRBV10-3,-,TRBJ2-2,TGTGCCATGGGACCAACCGGGGAGCTGTTTTTT,CAMGPTGELFF
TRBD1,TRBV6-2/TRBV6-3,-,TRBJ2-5,TGTGCCAGCAGTCGAGACAGGGATCCAGAGACCCAGTACTTC,CASSRDRDPETQYF
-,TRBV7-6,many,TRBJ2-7,TGTGCCAGCAGCTCACCAATGGGTATCGAGCAGTACTTC,CASSSPMGIEQYF
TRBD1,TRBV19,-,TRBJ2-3,TGTGCCAGTAGGCAGGGGGAAGTCGCAGATACGCAGTATTTT,CASRQGEVADTQYF
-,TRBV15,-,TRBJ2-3,TGTGCCACCAGCCGAAACAGGGATACGCAGTATTTT,CATSRNRDTQYF
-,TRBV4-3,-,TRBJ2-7,TGCGCCAGCAGCCAAGATTTGAGGGAGTGGTCCTACGAGCAGTACTTC,CASSQDLREWSYEQYF
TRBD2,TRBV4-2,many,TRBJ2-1,TGTGCCAGCAGCCAAGCAGCGGGACGGGGAGGTGAGCAGTTCTTC,CASSQAAGRGGEQFF
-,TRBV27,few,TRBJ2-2,TGTGCCAGCAGTCCTCTTTCAGCGGTGACTTTCACCGGGGAGCTGTTTTTT,CASSPLSAVTFTGELFF
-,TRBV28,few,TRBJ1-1,TGTGCCAGCAGCCTTAGCGGGGAAAGCACTGAAGCTTTCTTT,CASSLSGESTEAFF
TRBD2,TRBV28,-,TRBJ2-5,TGTGCCAGCAGTTCTCCCGGGACTAGTTGGGAGACCCAGTACTTC,CASSSPGTSWETQYF
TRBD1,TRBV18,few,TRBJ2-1,TGTGCCAGCTCACCACCGGGACAGGGCCAGTTCTTC,CASSPPGQGQFF
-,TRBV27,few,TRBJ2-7,TGTGCCAGCACCCCGGGACACGGACTCGAGCAGTACTTC,CASTPGHGLEQYF
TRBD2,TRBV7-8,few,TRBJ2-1,TGTGCCAGCAGCGCCCGAGGACTAGCGGGGGACAATGAGCAGTTCTTC,CASSARGLAGDNEQFF
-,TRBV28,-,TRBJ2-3,TGTGCCAGCACCTGGGGCGGGACCTCTATAGATACGCAGTATTTT,CASTWGGTSIDTQYF
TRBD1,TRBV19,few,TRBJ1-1,TGTGCCAGTAGTCTCAGGACAGGGCACACTGAAGCTTTCTTT,CASSLRTGHTEAFF
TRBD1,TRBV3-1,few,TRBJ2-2,TGTGCCAGCAGCCAACAGGGGGCGGACGGGGAGCTGTTTTTT,CASSQQGADGELFF
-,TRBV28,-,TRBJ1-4,TGTGCCAGCAGTCCTTCCGGGGCCCTTAATGAAAAACTGTTTTTT,CASSPSGALNEKLFF
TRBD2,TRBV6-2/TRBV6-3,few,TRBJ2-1,TGTGCCAGCAGCCCCGTGGGCGGGAGGGCCGCGAATGAGCAGTTCTTC,CASSPVGGRAANEQFF
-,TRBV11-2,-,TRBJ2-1,TGTGCCAGCAGCGAATACAGGGGGGGAAATGAGCAGTTCTTC,CASSEYRGGNEQFF
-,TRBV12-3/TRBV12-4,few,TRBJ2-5,TGTGCCAGTCAGACGGCTGGGCCCGCAGGGACCCAGTACTTC,CASQTAGPAGTQYF
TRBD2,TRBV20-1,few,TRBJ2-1,TGCAGTGCTAGAGATGAACCTAGCGGGAGTTTTAATGAGCAGTTCTTC,CSARDEPSGSFNEQFF
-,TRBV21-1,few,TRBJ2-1,TGTGCCAGCAGCATCTTAGCCGACAGGGAGGACAATGAGCAGTTCTTC,CASSILADREDNEQFF
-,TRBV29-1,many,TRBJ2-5,TGCAGCGCAAGAGCCCAGCTCGCGGACGGGACCCAGTACTTC,CSARAQLADGTQYF
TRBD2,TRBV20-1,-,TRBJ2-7,TGCAGTGCTAGAGATGGGGCTAGCGGGACGGGGGAGCAGTACTTC,CSARDGASGTGEQYF
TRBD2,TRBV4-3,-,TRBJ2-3,TGCGCCAGCAGCCAAGACCTCCAGCGGGGGGTGTCAGATACGCAGTATTTT,CASSQDLQRGVSDTQYF
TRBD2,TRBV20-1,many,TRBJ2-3,TGCAGTGCTTCCGGACTAGCGGCCATTAGCACAGATACGCAGTATTTT,CSASGLAAISTDTQYF
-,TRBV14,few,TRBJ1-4,TGTGCCAGCAGCCAAGATTGGGGAGGGAACAATGAAAAACTGTTTTTT,CASSQDWGGNNEKLFF
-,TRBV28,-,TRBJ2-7,TGTGCCAGCCCTCCGCCCGGACGCAACTCCTACGAGCAGTACTTC,CASPPPGRNSYEQYF
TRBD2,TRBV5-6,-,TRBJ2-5,TGTGCCAGCAGCTTTGATTGGGGGGGAGAGACCCAGTACTTC,CASSFDWGGETQYF
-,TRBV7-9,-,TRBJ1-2,TGTGCCAGCAGCTTAGCCGCTGATGGCTACACCTTC,CASSLAADGYTF
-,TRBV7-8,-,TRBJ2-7,TGTGCCAGCAGCTTAGAGTCGGGGGACTACGAGCAGTACTTC,CASSLESGDYEQYF
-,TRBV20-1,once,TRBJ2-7,TGCAGTGCTAGAGGGGGGAGGTGGTACGAGCAGTACTTC,CSARGGRWYEQYF
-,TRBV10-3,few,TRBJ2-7,TGTGCCATCAGTGGCGCCGGGACCGTAAGCTCCTACGAGCAGTACTTC,CAISGAGTVSSYEQYF
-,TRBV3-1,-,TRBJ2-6,TGTGCCAGCAGCCAAGATCCCCCGGGCTCTGGGGCCAACGTCCTGACTTTC,CASSQDPPGSGANVLTF
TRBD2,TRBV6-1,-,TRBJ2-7,TGTGCCAGCAGTGGACTAGCGGGAGAGGGAGGGTACGAGCAGTACTTC,CASSGLAGEGGYEQYF
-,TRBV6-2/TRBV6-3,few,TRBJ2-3,TGTGCCAGCAGTTACAGTATGCCAGATACGCAGTATTTT,CASSYSMPDTQYF
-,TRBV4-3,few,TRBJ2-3,TGCGCCAGCAGCCAAATGGGGCAGGCTCCCGAAGATACGCAGTATTTT,CASSQMGQAPEDTQYF
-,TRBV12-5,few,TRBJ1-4,TGTGCTAGTGCCTTAAGAGGGCTGGGTGAAAAACTGTTTTTT,CASALRGLGEKLFF
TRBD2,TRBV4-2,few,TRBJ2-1,TGTGCCAGCAGCCAAGATGGACTAGCGGGAGCACACAATGAGCAGTTCTTC,CASSQDGLAGAHNEQFF
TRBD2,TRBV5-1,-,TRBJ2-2,TGCGCCAGCAGCCAACCCTTAGCGGGATCGAACACCGGGGAGCTGTTTTTT,CASSQPLAGSNTGELFF
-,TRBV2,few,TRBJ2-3,TGTGCCAGCAGTAACCGATTTGATACGCAGTATTTT,CASSNRFDTQYF
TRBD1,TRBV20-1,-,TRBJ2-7,TGCAGTGCTACCCCCTCCCTCGACAGGGGGCAAGACGAGCAGTACTTC,CSATPSLDRGQDEQYF